This entry lists 23 T cell receptor beta chains sequenced from one sample in a study of T cell changes during pregnancy in multiple sclerosis. TCRdb's copy holds only in-frame clones and misses some; the assay was immunoSEQ multiplex PCR. The sample lists about 75,000 clones; around 92% were seen once. Sequences were derived from peripheral blood, sampled in the first trimester of pregnancy. Every receptor here comes from a female donor in good health, enrolled as a control in a pregnancy study.

The CDR3 sequence: CASRYGRDYEQYF. The CDR3 region has the DNA TGTGCCAGTAGATACGGCAGGGATTACGAGCAGTACTTC. V gene TRBV19 combines with J gene TRBJ2-7; a possible D gene is TRBD1 (5 bases). Trimming took 6 bases from V and 4 from J, leaving 13 bases between them. Germline CDR1 LNHDA, CDR2 SQIVND (reference sequence). The CDR3 totals 13 residues.

The gene calls are TRBV5-1 and TRBJ1-2; D unclear. This CDR3 has 14 residues. Germline CDR1 SGHRS, CDR2 YFSETQ. Trimming left V 5 bases short and J 3 bases short, with 14 bases between. CDR3 coding DNA: TGCGCCAGCAGTAAGGAGGGCCTGGACTATGGCTACACCTTC. Amino acid sequence: CASSKEGLDYGYTF.

This chain links TRBV19 with TRBJ2-2; D uncertain. V lost 4 bases and J lost 4, with 19 bases in between. This CDR3 spans 17 amino acids. Germline lookup yields CDR1 LNHDA and CDR2 SQIVND (reference sequence). CDR3 bases: TGTGCCAGTAGTACAGCGCGGCTCCTACTGGTCACCGGGGAGCTGTTTTTT. It translates to CASSTARLLLVTGELFF.

J is TRBJ1-5 and V is TRBV7-6; D is uncertain. This CDR3 is built from 13 residues. V shed 5 bases and J shed 4 bases, with 9 bases lying between them. CDR1 is SGHVS and CDR2 is FNYEAQ in the germline V gene. The CDR3 nucleotides read TGTGCCAGCAGCACCCAGGAAAATCAGCCCCAGCATTTT. Its translation: CASSTQENQPQHF.

The chain employs TRBV7-2 and TRBJ2-5, with D possibly being TRBD1 (5 bases). This CDR3 is built from 14 residues. The V end was cut by 4 bases, the J end by 5 bases, with 14 bases between. CDR1 is SGHTA, CDR2 FQGNSA, per germline. CDR3 in amino acids: CASSSAGIQETQYF. DNA of the CDR3: TGTGCCAGCAGCTCCGCAGGGATACAGGAGACCCAGTACTTC.

V gene TRBV27 combines with J gene TRBJ2-7, with 10 bases aligning to TRBD2. Trimming at V came to 5 bases and at J to 4 bases, leaving 8 bases not matched to a gene. The CDR3 covers 15 residues. The germline gives CDR1 MNHEY, CDR2 SMNVEV (reference sequence). The CDR3 is CASSGPGLASYEQYF. DNA of the CDR3: TGTGCCAGCAGTGGACCGGGACTAGCGTCTTACGAGCAGTACTTC.

The chain has TRBV6-5 and TRBJ1-2; D might be TRBD1 (6 bases). The CDR3 has 16 amino acids. V was clipped by 2 bases and J by 3 bases, with 16 bases between them. Germline V gene lookup returns CDR1 MNHEY and CDR2 SVGAGI. CDR3 bases: TGTGCCAGCAGTTACGACACAGGGAGTTCGGACTATGGCTACACCTTC. As protein: CASSYDTGSSDYGYTF.

V and J are TRBV6-5 and TRBJ1-1; D gene uncertain. Looked up from germline, CDR1 is MNHEY and CDR2 is SVGAGI. The V end lost 0 bases, the J end lost 5 bases, and 13 bases lay between the germline ends. This CDR3 comprises 15 residues. CDR3 residues: CASSYSIGEGTEAFF. In nucleotides, the CDR3 is TGTGCCAGCAGTTACTCGATCGGGGAAGGTACTGAAGCTTTCTTT.

The J gene is TRBJ2-5, the V gene TRBV4-3, with D maybe TRBD2 (7 bases). The ends were cut back, 3 bases at V and 1 base at J, with 18 bases in the middle. Germline values: CDR1 LGHNA, CDR2 YSLEER. The CDR3 is 17 amino acids. This CDR3 is CASSHGKGGELQETQYF. The CDR3 coding sequence is TGCGCCAGCAGCCATGGGAAGGGGGGGGAACTCCAAGAGACCCAGTACTTC.

This sequence joins TRBV27 and TRBJ2-1, with D possibly matching TRBD2 (5 bases). The V gene's germline CDR1 is MNHEY and CDR2 SMNVEV (reference sequence). The V end was cut by 5 bases, the J end by 3 bases, with 17 bases between. This CDR3 region has 16 residues. CDR3 in DNA: TGTGCCAGCAGTCCGCTTTTGAGGGCTAACTACAATGAGCAGTTCTTC. It specifies CASSPLLRANYNEQFF.

The chain has TRBV28 and TRBJ2-1; 10 bases align to TRBD2. From germline, CDR1 is MDHEN and CDR2 SYDVKM. V shed 2 bases and J 7 bases; nucleotides not matched to a gene: 5. The length of the CDR3 is 15 residues. Here the CDR3 reads CASSLTASGSNEQFF. The CDR3 coding sequence is TGTGCCAGCAGTTTAACGGCTAGCGGGAGTAATGAGCAGTTCTTC.

The gene calls are TRBV11-3 and TRBJ1-1; 7 bases line up with TRBD1. CDR1 and CDR2 from the germline V gene are SGHNT and YENEEA. CDR3 length: 14 residues. Losses at the gene ends were 5 bases for V and 5 bases for J; bases not matched to a gene: 8. This CDR3 reads CASSPRQGTTEAFF. The DNA for the CDR3 is TGTGCCAGCAGCCCCCGACAGGGTACGACTGAAGCTTTCTTT.

In its sample, this clone was seen once. The gene calls are TRBV14 and TRBJ1-2; a possible D gene is TRBD1 (5 bases). V shed 0 bases and J shed 1 base, with 9 bases lying between them. This CDR3 has 15 residues. The germline gives CDR1 SGHDN, CDR2 FVKESK. Here the CDR3 DNA reads TGTGCCAGCAGCCAAGATCAGGGCCTTAACTATGGCTACACCTTC. Protein sequence: CASSQDQGLNYGYTF.

The chain recombines TRBV7-2 with TRBJ2-3, with a weak D call TRBD2 (6 bases). The CDR3 has 17 residues. Germline-derived CDR1 and CDR2 are SGHTA and FQGNSA. Between the trimmed V and J ends, which lost 5 bases and 0 bases, there was a span of 18 bases. DNA for the CDR3: TGTGCCAGCAGCCCGAACCTTCGGCGGGAAAGCACAGATACGCAGTATTTT. Translation: CASSPNLRRESTDTQYF. Drawing the rest from reference TRBV7-2 and TRBJ2-3, the complete variable domain is GAGVSQSPSNKVTEKGKDVELRCDPISGHTALYWYRQSLGQGLEFLIYFQGNSAPDKSGLPSDRFSAERTGGSVSTLTIQRTQQEDSAVYLCASSPNLRRESTDTQYFGPGTRLTVL.

About this clone itself: At one end the junction does not follow the germline gene, possibly because of a read error. The chain uses TRBV19 and TRBJ2-1; perhaps TRBD2 as D (5 bases). This CDR3 has 12 residues. From germline, CDR1 is LNHDA and CDR2 SQIVND (reference sequence). CDR3 coding DNA: TGCGCGAGCGGATACTCCTACAATGAGCAGTTCTTC. It encodes CASGYSYNEQFF.

The genes are TRBV25-1 and TRBJ2-1, with D unclear. V was shortened by 3 bases and J by 2 bases, with 11 bases between the two germline ends. This CDR3 comprises 15 residues. Looked up from germline, CDR1 is MGHDK and CDR2 is SYGVNS. CDR3: CASSDPRRTYNEQFF. In nucleotides, the CDR3 is TGTGCCAGCAGTGATCCGAGGAGAACCTACAATGAGCAGTTCTTC.

J is TRBJ1-2 and V is TRBV25-1, with D possibly being TRBD1 (5 bases). Per germline, CDR1 MGHDK and CDR2 SYGVNS. The V gene lost 5 bases and the J gene lost 8 bases, with 15 bases spanning the gap. The CDR3 sequence is 13 residues long. The CDR3 sequence: CASSMPGLRGYTF. As DNA, the CDR3 is TGTGCCAGCAGTATGCCGGGACTTAGGGGCTACACCTTC.

This rearrangement joins TRBV5-1 to TRBJ1-1; D may be TRBD1 (5 bases). The CDR3 covers 14 residues. From germline, CDR1 is SGHRS and CDR2 YFSETQ. Trimming pared 4 bases from V and 1 base from J, leaving 11 bases between. CDR3 in amino acids: CASSPLGGNTEAFF. CDR3 in DNA: TGCGCCAGCAGCCCTCTGGGGGGGAACACTGAAGCTTTCTTT.

The V and J genes are TRBV19 and TRBJ1-1; tentatively, D is TRBD1 (5 bases). Germline V lookup: CDR1 LNHDA, CDR2 SQIVND (reference sequence). The CDR3 runs 15 residues. V lost 1 base and J 11 bases, leaving 20 bases between the germline ends. CDR3 residues: CASSIGPTATRLAFF. CDR3 in DNA: TGTGCCAGTAGTATAGGACCGACAGCCACCCGTCTCGCTTTCTTT.

The chain couples TRBV6-5 to TRBJ2-3; 7 nucleotides agree with TRBD2. Losses at the gene ends were 8 bases for V and 2 bases for J; bases not matched to a gene: 10. Germline CDR1 is MNHEY and CDR2 is SVGAGI. CDR3 length: 15 amino acids. The CDR3 here is CASSRLAEFTDTQYF. CDR3 sequence (DNA): TGTGCCAGCTCTAGGCTAGCGGAATTCACAGATACGCAGTATTTT.

This chain uses TRBV19 with TRBJ2-7, with 9 bases identical to TRBD1. Looked up from germline, CDR1 is LNHDA and CDR2 is SQIVND (reference sequence). V was pared by 10 bases and J by 3 bases, with 10 bases of the junction left unmatched. The CDR3 covers 14 residues. The CDR3 sequence is CATREAGQGYEQYF. CDR3 coding DNA: TGTGCCACCCGGGAGGCGGGACAGGGCTACGAGCAGTACTTC.

The chain is built from TRBV28 and TRBJ1-5; TRBD1 matches 9 bases. The junction had 9 bases not matched to a gene; V was cut back by 6 bases and J by 0 bases. Per the germline V gene, CDR1 is MDHEN and CDR2 is SYDVKM. The CDR3 consists of 17 residues. For the CDR3, the DNA is TGTGCCAGCAGCATTGGTGGGACAGGGTATAGCAATCAGCCCCAGCATTTT. Amino acids: CASSIGGTGYSNQPQHF.

The gene calls are TRBV6-6 and TRBJ1-1; the match to TRBD1 covers 7 bases. V lost 5 bases and J lost 7; bases outside the gene matches: 7. Germline V lookup: CDR1 MNHNY, CDR2 SVGAGI (reference sequence). The CDR3 is made up of 13 amino acids. For the CDR3, the DNA is TGTGCCAGCAGTGAGGACAGGACCTATGAAGCTTTCTTT. As protein: CASSEDRTYEAFF.